This entry concerns a single T cell receptor beta chain. Its antigen remains unknown. Assay: immunoSEQ multiplex PCR; the TCRdb copy retains only in-frame clones and omits some. The data contain roughly 350,000 clones, about 88% of them seen just once; the ten biggest clones take up roughly 6%. Treatment specified: some 19 received Ad26.COV2.S at low or high dose, single or two shots; about 5 received placebo; per-sample allocation not given. Specimen acquisition occurred on day 63 following the initial vaccine or placebo injection. This sample is part of a study of Ad26.COV2.S vaccination and SARS-CoV-2 variants. General study points: Vaccine and placebo recipients had similar non-spike TCR breadth.

The V and J ends lost 2 bases and 1 base respectively, with 18 bases between them. CDR3 length equals 17 residues. Germline V gene data show CDR1 as MNHGY and CDR2 as SAAAGT. The chain has TRBV6-8 and TRBJ2-7; either TRBD1 or TRBD2 may fit D (6 bases each). The clonotype originates from a person aged 18-60 years who received the Ad26.COV2.S COVID-19 vaccine or a placebo. The sample consisted of peripheral blood, taken in a trial of Ad26.COV2.S vaccine versus placebo. Written as DNA, the CDR3 is TGTGCCAGCAGTTACCAAATTCCAGGGGAGGCGTCCTACGAGCAGTACTTC. Protein sequence: CASSYQIPGEASYEQYF.